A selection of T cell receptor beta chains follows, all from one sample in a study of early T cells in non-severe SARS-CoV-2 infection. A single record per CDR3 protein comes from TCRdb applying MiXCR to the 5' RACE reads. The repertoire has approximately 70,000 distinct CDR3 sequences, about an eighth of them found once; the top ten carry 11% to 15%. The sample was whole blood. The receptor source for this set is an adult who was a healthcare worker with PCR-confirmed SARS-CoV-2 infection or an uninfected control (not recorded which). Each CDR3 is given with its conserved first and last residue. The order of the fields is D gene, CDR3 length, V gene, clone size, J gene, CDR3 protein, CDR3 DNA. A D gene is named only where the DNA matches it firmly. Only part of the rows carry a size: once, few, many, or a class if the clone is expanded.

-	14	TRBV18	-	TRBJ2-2	CASSSERRTGELFF	TGTGCCAGCTCGTCCGAGAGGCGAACCGGGGAGCTGTTTTTT
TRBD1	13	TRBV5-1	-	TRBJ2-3	CASSGQGADTQYF	TGCGCCAGCAGTGGACAGGGGGCAGATACGCAGTATTTT
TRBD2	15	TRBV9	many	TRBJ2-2	CASSTGLAETGELFF	TGTGCCAGCAGCACGGGACTAGCGGAAACCGGGGAGCTGTTTTTT
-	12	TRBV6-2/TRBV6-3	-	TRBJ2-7	CASSYSLHEQYF	TGTGCCAGCAGTTACAGTTTGCACGAGCAGTACTTC
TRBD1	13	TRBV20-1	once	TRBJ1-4	CSASRGPTEKLFF	TGCAGTGCTAGTAGGGGGCCTACGGAAAAACTGTTTTTT
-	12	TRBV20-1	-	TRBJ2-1	CSARVGSDEQFF	TGCAGTGCTAGAGTAGGGTCGGATGAGCAGTTCTTC
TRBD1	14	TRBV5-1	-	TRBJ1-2	CASSLETGDYGYTF	TGCGCCAGCAGCTTGGAGACAGGGGACTATGGCTACACCTTC
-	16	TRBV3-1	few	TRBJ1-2	CASSQGRQGPYYGYTF	TGTGCCAGCAGCCAAGGACGTCAGGGACCTTACTATGGCTACACCTTC
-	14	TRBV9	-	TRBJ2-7	CASSVGGQSYEQYF	TGTGCCAGCAGCGTAGGCGGACAGTCCTACGAGCAGTACTTC
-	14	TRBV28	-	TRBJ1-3	CASSLSHSENTIYF	TGTGCCAGCAGTTTATCCCACTCTGAAAACACCATATATTTT
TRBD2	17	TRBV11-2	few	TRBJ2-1	CASSLGSSGGAYNEQFF	TGTGCCAGCAGCTTAGGTTCTAGCGGGGGGGCGTACAATGAGCAGTTCTTC
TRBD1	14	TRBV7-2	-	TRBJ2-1	CASSWTGGIDEQFF	TGTGCCAGCAGCTGGACAGGGGGGATCGATGAGCAGTTCTTC
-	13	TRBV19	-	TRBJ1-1	CASSMGAGTEAFF	TGTGCCAGTAGTATGGGGGCCGGCACTGAAGCTTTCTTT
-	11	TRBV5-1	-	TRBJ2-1	CASSGGHEQFF	TGCGCCAGCAGCGGCGGGCATGAGCAGTTCTTC
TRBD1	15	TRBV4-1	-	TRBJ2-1	CASSRGQTNYNEQFF	TGCGCCAGCAGCCGGGGACAGACTAACTACAATGAGCAGTTCTTC
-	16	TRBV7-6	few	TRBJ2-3	CASSLNGMGPTDTQYF	TGTGCCAGCAGCTTAAATGGTATGGGCCCCACAGATACGCAGTATTTT
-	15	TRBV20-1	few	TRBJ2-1	CSATTPGGLYNEQFF	TGCAGTGCTACCACCCCGGGGGGCCTGTACAATGAGCAGTTCTTC
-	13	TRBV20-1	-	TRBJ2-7	CSASTGTTYEQYF	TGCAGTGCTAGTACCGGGACAACCTACGAGCAGTACTTC
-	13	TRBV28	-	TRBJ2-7	CASRDTRSYEQYF	TGTGCCAGCAGGGACACCCGCTCCTACGAGCAGTACTTC
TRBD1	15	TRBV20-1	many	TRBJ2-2	CSAKPGQGDTGELFF	TGCAGTGCAAAGCCGGGACAGGGAGACACCGGGGAGCTGTTTTTT
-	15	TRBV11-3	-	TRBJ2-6	CASSLGSSGANVLTF	TGTGCCAGCAGCTTAGGAAGTTCTGGGGCCAACGTCCTGACTTTC
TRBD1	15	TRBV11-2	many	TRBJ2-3	CASSLVGQGGDTQYF	TGTGCCAGCAGCTTAGTGGGACAGGGGGGAGATACGCAGTATTTT